The clone carrying this T cell receptor (beta chain) appeared many times. The CDR3 has 17 residues. Trimming stripped 4 bases from V and 6 bases from J, with 25 bases between. Germline CDR1 reads DFQATT; CDR2 reads SNEGSKA (reference sequence). PCR was performed a second time for about 6 to 11 cycles using a sample-barcoded 5' primer and a J-beta primer mix. TCRdb re-called the 5' RACE reads through MiXCR, storing one row per CDR3 protein. The repertoire includes hundreds of thousands of distinct CDR3 sequences, around 28% of them detected once, and roughly 17% sits in the top ten. This specimen belongs to a study of blood T cells in healthy people across ages.

The V call is TRBV20-1, the J call TRBJ2-1; the D gene is possibly TRBD2 (6 bases). Sequencing input: blood. The receptor comes from a woman of 80 years or more in good health. The CDR3 region is CSAKRSLGGAGPNEQFF. The CDR3 bases are TGCAGTGCTAAAAGATCCCTAGGCGGGGCCGGCCCCAATGAGCAGTTCTTC.